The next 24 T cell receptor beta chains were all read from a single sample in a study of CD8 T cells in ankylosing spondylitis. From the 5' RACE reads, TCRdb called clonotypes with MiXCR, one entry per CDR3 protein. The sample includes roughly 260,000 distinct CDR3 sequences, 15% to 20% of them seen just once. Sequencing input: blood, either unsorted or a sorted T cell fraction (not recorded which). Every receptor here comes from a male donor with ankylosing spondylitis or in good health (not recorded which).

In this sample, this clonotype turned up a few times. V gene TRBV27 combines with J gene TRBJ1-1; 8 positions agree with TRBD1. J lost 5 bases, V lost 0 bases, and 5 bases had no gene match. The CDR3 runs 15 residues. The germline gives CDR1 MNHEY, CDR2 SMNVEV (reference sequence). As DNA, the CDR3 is TGTGCCAGCAGTTTATCCGGGACAGGTATGACTGAAGCTTTCTTT. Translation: CASSLSGTGMTEAFF.

DNA for the CDR3: TGCGCCAGCAGCATCAATGGAGGGCACACTGAAGCTTTCTTT. Encoded protein: CASSINGGHTEAFF. The chain recombines TRBV5-1 with TRBJ1-1, with no clear D. V shed 4 bases and J shed 3 bases, with 13 bases lying between them. This CDR3 has 14 amino acids. Per the germline V gene, CDR1 is SGHRS and CDR2 is YFSETQ.

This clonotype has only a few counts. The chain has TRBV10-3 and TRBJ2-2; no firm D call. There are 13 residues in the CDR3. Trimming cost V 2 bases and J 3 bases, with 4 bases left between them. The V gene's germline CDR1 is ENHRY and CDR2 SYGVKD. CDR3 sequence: CAISERDTGELFF. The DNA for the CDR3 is TGTGCCATCAGTGAGCGGGACACCGGGGAGCTGTTTTTT.

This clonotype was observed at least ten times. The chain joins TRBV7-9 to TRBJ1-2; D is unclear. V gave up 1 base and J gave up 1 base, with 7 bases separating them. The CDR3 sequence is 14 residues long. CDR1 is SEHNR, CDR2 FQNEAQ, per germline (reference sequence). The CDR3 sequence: CASSLGGVNYGYTF. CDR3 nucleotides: TGTGCCAGCAGCTTAGGAGGAGTTAACTATGGCTACACCTTC.

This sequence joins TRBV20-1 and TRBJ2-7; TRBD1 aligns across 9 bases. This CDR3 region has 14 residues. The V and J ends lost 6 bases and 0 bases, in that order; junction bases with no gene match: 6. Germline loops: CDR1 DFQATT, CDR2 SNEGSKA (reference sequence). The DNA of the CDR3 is TGCAGTGCCCCAGACAGGGGGAACTCCTACGAGCAGTACGTC. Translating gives CSAPDRGNSYEQYV.

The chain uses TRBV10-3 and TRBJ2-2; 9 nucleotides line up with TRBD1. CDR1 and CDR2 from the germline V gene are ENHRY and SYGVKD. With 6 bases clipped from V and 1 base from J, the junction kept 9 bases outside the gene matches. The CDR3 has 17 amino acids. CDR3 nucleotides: TGTGCCATCAGCCCTCGACAGGGGGGAAAGAACACCGGGGAGCTGTTTTTT. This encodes CAISPRQGGKNTGELFF.

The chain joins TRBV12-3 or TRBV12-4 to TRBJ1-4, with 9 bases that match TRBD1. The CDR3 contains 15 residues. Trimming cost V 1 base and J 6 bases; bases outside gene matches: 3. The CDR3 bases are TGTGCCAGCAGTTTAGGGGGACAGGGCTATGAAAAACTGTTTTTT. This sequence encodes CASSLGGQGYEKLFF.

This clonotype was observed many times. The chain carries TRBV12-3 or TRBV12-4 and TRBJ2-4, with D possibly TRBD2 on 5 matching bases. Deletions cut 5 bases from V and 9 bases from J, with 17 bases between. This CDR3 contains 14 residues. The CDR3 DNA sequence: TGTGCCAGCAGTCCGAGGGCCAGAGGGAGCATTCAGTACTTC. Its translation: CASSPRARGSIQYF.

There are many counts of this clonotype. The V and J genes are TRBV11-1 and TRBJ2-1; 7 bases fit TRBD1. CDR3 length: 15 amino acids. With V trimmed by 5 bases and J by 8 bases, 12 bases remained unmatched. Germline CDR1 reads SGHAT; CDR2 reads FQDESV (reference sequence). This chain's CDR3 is CASSPGQVASDEQFF. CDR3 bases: TGTGCCAGCAGCCCCGGACAGGTCGCTAGTGATGAGCAGTTCTTC.

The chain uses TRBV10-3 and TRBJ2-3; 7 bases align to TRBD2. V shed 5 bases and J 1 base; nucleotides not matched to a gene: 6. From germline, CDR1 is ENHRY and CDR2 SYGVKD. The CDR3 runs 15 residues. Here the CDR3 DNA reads TGTGCCATCAGTCCTAGCGGACGGGGCACAGATACGCAGTATTTT. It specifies CAISPSGRGTDTQYF.

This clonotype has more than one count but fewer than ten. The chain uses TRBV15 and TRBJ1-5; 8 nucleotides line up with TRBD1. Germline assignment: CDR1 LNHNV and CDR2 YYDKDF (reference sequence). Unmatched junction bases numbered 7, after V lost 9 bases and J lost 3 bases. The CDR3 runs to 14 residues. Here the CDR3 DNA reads TGTGCCACGATGGACAGGGTCTCCAATCAGCCCCAGCATTTT. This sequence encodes CATMDRVSNQPQHF.

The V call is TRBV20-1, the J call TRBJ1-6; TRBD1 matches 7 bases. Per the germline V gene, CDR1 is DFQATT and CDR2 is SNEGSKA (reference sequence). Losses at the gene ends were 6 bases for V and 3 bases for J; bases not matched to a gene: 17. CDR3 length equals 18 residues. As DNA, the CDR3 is TGCAGTGCCACGAGCGACAGGGCCCGAGATTACTATAATTCACCCCTCCACTTT. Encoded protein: CSATSDRARDYYNSPLHF.

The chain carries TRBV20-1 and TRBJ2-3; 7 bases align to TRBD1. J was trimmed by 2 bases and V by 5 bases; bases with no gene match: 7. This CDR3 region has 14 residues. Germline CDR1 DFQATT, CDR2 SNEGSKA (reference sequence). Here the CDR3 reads CSAVRGIVTDTQYF. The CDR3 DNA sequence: TGCAGTGCTGTCAGGGGGATAGTCACAGATACGCAGTATTTT.

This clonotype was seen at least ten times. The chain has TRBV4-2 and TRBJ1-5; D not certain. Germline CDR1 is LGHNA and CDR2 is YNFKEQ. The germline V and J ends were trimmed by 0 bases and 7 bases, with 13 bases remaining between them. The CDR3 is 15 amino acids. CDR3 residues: CASSQDYPAGQPQHF. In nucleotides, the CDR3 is TGTGCCAGCAGCCAAGATTACCCGGCAGGACAGCCCCAGCATTTT.

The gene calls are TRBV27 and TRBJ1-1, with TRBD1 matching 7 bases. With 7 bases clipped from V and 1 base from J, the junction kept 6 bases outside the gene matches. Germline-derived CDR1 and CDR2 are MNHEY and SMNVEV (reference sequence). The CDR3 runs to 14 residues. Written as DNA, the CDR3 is TGTGCCAGCAAGGGACAGAGGCCGAACACTGAAGCTTTCTTT. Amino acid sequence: CASKGQRPNTEAFF.

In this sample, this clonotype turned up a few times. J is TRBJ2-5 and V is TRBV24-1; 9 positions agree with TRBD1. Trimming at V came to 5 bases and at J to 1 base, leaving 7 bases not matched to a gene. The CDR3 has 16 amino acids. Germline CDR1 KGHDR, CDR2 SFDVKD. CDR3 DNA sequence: TGTGCCACCAGTGCCCCGGGACAGGGAAGCCAAGAGACCCAGTACTTC. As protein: CATSAPGQGSQETQYF.

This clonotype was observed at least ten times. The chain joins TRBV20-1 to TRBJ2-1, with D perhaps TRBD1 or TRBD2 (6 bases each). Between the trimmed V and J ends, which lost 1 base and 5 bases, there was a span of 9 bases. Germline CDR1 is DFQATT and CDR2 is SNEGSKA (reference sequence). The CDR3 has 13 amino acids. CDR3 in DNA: TGCAGTGCTAGAGCGGGGGCCGACAATGAGCAGTTCTTC. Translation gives CSARAGADNEQFF.

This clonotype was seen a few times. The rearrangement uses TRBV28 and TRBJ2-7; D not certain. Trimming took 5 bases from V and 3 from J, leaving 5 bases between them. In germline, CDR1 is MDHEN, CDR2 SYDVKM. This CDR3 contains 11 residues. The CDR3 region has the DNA TGTGCCAGCAGTGGGGTCTACGAGCAGTACGTC. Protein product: CASSGVYEQYV.

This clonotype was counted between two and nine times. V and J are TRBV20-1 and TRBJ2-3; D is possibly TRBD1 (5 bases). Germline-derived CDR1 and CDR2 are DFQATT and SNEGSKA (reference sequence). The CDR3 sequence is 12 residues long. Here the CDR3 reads CSSRAVGDTQYF. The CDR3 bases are TGCAGCAGCAGGGCAGTGGGGGATACGCAGTATTTT.

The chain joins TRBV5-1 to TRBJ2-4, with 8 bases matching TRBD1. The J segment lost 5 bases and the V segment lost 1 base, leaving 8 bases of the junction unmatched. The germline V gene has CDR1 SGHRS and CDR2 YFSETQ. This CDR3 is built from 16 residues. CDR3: CASSLRQGATQNIQYF. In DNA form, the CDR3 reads TGCGCCAGCAGCTTGAGGCAGGGGGCGACCCAAAACATTCAGTACTTC.

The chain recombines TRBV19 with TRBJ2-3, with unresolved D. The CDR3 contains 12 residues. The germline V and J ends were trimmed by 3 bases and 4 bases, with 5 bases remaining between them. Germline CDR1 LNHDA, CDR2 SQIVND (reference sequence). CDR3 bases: TGTGCCAGTAGTATTTTTGCAGATACGCAGTATTTT. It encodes CASSIFADTQYF.

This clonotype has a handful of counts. As DNA, the CDR3 is TGTGCCAGCAGCCAAGAACTTCGGCAGTCGAGAACTGGAAACACCATATATTTT. As protein: CASSQELRQSRTGNTIYF. The chain links TRBV3-1 to TRBJ1-3; D is undetermined. From germline, CDR1 is LGHDT and CDR2 YNNKEL (reference sequence). This CDR3 spans 18 amino acids. The ends were cut back, 0 bases at V and 2 bases at J, with 17 bases in the middle.

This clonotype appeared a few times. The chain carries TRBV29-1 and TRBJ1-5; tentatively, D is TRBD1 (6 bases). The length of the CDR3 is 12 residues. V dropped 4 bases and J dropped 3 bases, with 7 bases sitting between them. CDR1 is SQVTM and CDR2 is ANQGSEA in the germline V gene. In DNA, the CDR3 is TGCAGCGTTGTGGGACACAATCAGCCCCAGCATTTT. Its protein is CSVVGHNQPQHF. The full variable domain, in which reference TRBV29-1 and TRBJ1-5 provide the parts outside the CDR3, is SAVISQKPSRDICQRGTSLTIQCQVDSQVTMMFWYRQQPGQSLTLIATANQGSEATYESGFVIDKFPISRPNLTFSTLTVSNMSPEDSSIYLCSVVGHNQPQHFGDGTRLSIL.

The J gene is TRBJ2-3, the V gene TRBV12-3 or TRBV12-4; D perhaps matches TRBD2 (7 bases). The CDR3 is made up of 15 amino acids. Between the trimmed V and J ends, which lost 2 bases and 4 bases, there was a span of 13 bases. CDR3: CASSLWAGAPDTQYF. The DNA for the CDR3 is TGTGCCAGCAGTTTATGGGCGGGGGCCCCAGATACGCAGTATTTT.